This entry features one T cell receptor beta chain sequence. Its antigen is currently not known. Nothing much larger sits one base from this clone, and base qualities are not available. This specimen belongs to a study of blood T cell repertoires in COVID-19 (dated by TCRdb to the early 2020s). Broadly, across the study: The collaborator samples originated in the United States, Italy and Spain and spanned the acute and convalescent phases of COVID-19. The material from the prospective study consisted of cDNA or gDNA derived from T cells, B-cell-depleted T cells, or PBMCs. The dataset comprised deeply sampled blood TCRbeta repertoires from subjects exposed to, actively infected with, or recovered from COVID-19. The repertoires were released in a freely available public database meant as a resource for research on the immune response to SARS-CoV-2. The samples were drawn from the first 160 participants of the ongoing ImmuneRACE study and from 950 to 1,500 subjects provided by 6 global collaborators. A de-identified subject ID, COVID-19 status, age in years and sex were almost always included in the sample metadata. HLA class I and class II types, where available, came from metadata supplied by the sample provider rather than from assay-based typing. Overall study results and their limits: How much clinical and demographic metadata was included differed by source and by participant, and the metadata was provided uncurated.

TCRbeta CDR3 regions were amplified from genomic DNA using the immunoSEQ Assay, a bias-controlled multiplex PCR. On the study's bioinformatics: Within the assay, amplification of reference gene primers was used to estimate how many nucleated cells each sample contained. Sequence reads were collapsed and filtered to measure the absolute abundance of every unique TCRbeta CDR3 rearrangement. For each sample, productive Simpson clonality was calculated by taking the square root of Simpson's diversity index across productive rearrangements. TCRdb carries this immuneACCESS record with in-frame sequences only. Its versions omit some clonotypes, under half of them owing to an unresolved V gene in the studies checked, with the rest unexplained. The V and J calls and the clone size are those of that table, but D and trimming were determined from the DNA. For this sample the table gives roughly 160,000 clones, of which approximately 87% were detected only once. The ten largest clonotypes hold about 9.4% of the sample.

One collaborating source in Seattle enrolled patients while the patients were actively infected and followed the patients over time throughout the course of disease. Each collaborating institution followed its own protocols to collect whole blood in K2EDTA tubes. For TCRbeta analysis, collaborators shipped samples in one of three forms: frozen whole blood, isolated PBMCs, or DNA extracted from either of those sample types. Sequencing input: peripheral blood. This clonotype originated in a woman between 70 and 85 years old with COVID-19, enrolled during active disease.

The nucleotide sequence reads as follows: TGTGCCAGCAGTGAAACACTAAGCACAGATACGCAGTATTTT. It encodes CASSETLSTDTQYF. This sequence uses TRBV6-1 and TRBJ2-3, with the D gene not confidently named. Cut back by 2 bases and 0 bases, the V and J ends lie 6 bases apart. From a lookup of the germline V gene, CDR1 and CDR2 are MNHNS and SASEGT. The CDR3 spans 14 residues, from the cysteine through the phenylalanine. Solely the CDR3 DNA is kept, with 42 bases framed from the first base.